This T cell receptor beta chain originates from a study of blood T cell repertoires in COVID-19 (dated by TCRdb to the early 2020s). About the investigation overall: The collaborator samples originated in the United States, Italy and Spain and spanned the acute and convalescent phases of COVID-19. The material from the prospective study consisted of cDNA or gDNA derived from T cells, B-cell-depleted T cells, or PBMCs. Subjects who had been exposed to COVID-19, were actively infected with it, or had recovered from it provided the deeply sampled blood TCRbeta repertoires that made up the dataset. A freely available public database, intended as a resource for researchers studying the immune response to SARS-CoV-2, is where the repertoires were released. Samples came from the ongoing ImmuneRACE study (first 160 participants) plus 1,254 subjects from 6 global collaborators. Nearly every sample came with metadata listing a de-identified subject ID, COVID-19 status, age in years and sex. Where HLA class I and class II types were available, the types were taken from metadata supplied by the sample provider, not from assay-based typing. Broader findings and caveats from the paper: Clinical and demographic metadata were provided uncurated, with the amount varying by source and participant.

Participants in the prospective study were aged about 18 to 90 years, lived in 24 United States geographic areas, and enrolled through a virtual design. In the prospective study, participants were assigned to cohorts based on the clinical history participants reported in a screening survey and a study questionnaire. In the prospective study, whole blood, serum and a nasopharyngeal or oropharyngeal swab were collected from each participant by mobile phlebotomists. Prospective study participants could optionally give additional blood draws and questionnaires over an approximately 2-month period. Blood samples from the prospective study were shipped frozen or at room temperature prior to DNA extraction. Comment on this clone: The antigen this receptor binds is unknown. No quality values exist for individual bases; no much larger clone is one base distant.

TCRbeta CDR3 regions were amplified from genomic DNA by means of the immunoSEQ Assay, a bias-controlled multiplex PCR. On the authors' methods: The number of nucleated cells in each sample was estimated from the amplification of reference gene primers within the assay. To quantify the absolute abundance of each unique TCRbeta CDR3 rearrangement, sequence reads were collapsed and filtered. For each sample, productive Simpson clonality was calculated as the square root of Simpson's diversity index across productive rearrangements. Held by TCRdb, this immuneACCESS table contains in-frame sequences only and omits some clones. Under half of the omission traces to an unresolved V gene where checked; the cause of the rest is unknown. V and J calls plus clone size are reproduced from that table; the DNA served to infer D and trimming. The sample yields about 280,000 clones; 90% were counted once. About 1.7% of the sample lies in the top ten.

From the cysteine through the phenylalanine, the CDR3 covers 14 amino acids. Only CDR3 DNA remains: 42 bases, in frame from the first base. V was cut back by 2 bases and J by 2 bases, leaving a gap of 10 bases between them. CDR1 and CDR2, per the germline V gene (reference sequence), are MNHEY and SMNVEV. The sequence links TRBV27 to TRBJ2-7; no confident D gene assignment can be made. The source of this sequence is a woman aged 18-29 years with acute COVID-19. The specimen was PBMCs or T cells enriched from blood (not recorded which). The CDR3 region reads CASSLLGRAYEQYF. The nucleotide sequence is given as TGTGCCAGCAGTTTACTTGGTCGAGCCTACGAGCAGTACTTC.